What follows is one T cell receptor (beta chain) and its context. Antigen: not known. TCRdb recomputed calls from the 5' RACE reads with MiXCR, one row per CDR3 protein. The table includes 700,000 to 950,000 distinct CDR3 sequences, 12% detected once. These data come from a study of identical twins. The study's findings and limits: Zero-insertion analyses could be partly confounded by invariant MAIT and iNKT cells.

CDR1 is SGHDT, CDR2 YYEEEE, per germline. With 4 bases removed from V and 7 bases from J, the gap between germline ends came to 22 bases. The CDR3 consists of 16 residues. In addition, the sample was reused for a study of yellow fever vaccine responses in identical twins.

The clonotype originates from a woman aged 18-30 years in good health. Source material: PBMCs. The chain uses TRBV5-6 and TRBJ2-3, with D possibly called TRBD1 or TRBD2 (5 bases each). CDR3 protein: CASSPLARGPVNTQYF. CDR3 in DNA: TGTGCCAGCAGCCCACTCGCGAGGGGACCCGTGAATACGCAGTATTTT.